This TCR beta chain was retrieved from a study of T cell changes during pregnancy in multiple sclerosis. The trim removed 2 bases at V and 4 bases at J, leaving 3 bases unmatched. The germline gives CDR1 SGHRS, CDR2 YFSETQ. This CDR3 has 14 residues. Generated by immunoSEQ multiplex PCR, the TCRdb table keeps only in-frame clones and is missing some. This sample has roughly 80,000 clones, with approximately 92% found just once. This clone was observed a single time. The material sequenced was peripheral blood, taken in the first trimester of pregnancy. The TCR was taken from a female donor with multiple sclerosis, enrolled in a pregnancy study. The J gene is TRBJ1-5, the V gene TRBV5-1, with TRBD1 matching 7 bases. The CDR3 coding sequence is TGCGCCAGCAGCTTAGGGGGCCCAAATCAGCCCCAGCATTTT. It encodes CASSLGGPNQPQHF.